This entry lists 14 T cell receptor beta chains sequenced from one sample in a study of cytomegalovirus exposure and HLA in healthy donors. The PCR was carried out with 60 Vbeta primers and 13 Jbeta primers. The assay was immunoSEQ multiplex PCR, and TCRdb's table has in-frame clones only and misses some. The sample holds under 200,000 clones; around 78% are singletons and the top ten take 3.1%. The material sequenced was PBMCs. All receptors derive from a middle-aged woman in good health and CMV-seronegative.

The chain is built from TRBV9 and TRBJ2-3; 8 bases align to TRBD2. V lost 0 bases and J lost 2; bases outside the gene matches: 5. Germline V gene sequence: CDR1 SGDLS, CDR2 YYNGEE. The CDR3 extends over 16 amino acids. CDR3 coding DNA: TGTGCCAGCAGCGTAGAGGCTAGCGGGTACACAGATACGCAGTATTTT. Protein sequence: CASSVEASGYTDTQYF.

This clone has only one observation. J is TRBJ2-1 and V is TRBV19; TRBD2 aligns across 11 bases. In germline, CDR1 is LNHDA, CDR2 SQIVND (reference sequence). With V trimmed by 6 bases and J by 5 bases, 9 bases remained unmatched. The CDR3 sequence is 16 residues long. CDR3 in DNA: TGTGCCAGTAGGCTTTCGCTAGCGGGGGGAAACAATGAGCAGTTCTTC. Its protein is CASRLSLAGGNNEQFF. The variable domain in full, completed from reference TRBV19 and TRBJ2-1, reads DGGITQSPKYLFRKEGQNVTLSCEQNLNHDAMYWYRQDPGQGLRLIYYSQIVNDFQKGDIAEGYSVSREKKESFPLTVTSAQKNPTAFYLCASRLSLAGGNNEQFFGPGTRLTVL.

The CDR3: CASRTGSYGYTF. The CDR3 coding sequence is TGTGCCAGCAGGACAGGGTCCTATGGCTACACCTTC. This sequence joins TRBV2 and TRBJ1-2; 7 bases are a match to TRBD1. Trimming took 6 bases from V and 4 from J; bases not matched to a gene: 2. The CDR3 sequence is 12 residues long. Germline V CDR1 and CDR2: SNHLY, FYNNEI.

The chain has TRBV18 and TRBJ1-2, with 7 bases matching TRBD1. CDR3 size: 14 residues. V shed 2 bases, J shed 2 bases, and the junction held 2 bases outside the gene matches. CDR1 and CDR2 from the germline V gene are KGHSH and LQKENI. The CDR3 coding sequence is TGTGCCAGCTCACCAGAGGGGGCGAACTATGGCTACACCTTC. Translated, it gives CASSPEGANYGYTF.

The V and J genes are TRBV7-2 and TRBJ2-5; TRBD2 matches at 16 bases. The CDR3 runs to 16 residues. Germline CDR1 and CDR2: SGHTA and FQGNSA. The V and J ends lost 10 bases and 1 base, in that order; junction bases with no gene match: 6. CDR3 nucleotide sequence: TGTGCCACCGGGACTAGCGGGGGGGCCCTCCAAGAGACCCAGTACTTC. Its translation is CATGTSGGALQETQYF. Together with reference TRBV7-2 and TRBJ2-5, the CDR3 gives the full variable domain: GAGVSQSPSNKVTEKGKDVELRCDPISGHTALYWYRQSLGQGLEFLIYFQGNSAPDKSGLPSDRFSAERTGGSVSTLTIQRTQQEDSAVYLCATGTSGGALQETQYFGPGTRLLVL.

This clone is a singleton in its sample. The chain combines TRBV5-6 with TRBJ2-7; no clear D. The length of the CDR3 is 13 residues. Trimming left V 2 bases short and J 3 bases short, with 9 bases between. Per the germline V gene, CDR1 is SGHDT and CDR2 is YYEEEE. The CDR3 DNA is TGTGCCAGCAGCTTCCTAGGCAACTACGAGCAGTACTTC. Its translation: CASSFLGNYEQYF.

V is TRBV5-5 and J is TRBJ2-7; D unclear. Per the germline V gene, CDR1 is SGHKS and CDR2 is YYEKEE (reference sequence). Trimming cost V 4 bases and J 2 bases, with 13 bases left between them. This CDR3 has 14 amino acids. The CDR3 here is CASSPTQAAYEQYF. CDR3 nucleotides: TGTGCCAGCAGCCCCACTCAGGCTGCCTACGAGCAGTACTTC.

CDR3 sequence reads: CASSLEQGDTEAFF. In DNA form, the CDR3 reads TGTGCCAGCAGCTTGGAACAGGGTGACACTGAAGCTTTCTTT. The chain uses TRBV5-4 and TRBJ1-1; TRBD1 is a possible D gene (6 bases). Trimming removed 0 bases from V and 3 bases from J, with 9 bases in between. The germline gives CDR1 SGHNT, CDR2 YYREEE (reference sequence). CDR3 size: 14 residues.

CDR3 in amino acids: CASSQVAGKDREQYF. DNA for the CDR3: TGCGCCAGCAGCCAAGTGGCGGGGAAAGATCGGGAGCAGTACTTC. V is TRBV4-1 and J is TRBJ2-7; a possible D gene is TRBD2 (6 bases). The CDR3 contains 15 residues. Trimming took 1 base from V and 7 from J, leaving 17 bases between them. Germline V gene sequence: CDR1 MGHRA, CDR2 YSYEKL.

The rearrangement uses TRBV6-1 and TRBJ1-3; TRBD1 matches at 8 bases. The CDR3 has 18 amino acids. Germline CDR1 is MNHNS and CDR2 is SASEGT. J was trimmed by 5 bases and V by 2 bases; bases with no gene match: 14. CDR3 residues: CASSEFRTGSGLRNTIYF. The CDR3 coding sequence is TGTGCCAGCAGTGAATTTAGGACAGGGAGCGGGTTGCGAAACACCATATATTTT.

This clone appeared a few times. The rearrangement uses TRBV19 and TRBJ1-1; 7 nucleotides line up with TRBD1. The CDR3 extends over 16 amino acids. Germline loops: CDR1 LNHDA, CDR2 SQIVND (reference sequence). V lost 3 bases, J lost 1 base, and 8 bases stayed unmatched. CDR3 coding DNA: TGTGCCAGTAGTATCGGGACAGTTCCCCCGAACACTGAAGCTTTCTTT. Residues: CASSIGTVPPNTEAFF.

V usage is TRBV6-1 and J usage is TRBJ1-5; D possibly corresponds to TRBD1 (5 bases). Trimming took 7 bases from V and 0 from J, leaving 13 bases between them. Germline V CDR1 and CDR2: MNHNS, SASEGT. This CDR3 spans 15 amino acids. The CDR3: CASNSGFYSNQPQHF. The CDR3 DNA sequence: TGTGCCAGCAACTCAGGGTTTTATAGCAATCAGCCCCAGCATTTT.

The CDR3 coding sequence is TGCGCCAGCAGCCAAGACCCGAGGGGGCGGGGGGGCCCCGGTGAGCAGTTCTTC. Amino acid sequence: CASSQDPRGRGGPGEQFF. This chain connects TRBV4-1 to TRBJ2-1; 9 bases are shared with TRBD2. In germline, CDR1 is MGHRA, CDR2 YSYEKL. V was pared by 0 bases and J by 9 bases, with 15 bases of the junction left unmatched. The length of the CDR3 is 18 residues.

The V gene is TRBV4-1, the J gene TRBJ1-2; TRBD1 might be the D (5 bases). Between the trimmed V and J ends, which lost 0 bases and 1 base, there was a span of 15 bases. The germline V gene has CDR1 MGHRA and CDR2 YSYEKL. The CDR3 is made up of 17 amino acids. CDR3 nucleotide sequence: TGCGCCAGCAGCCAAGAAGGCGGCCAGGGCGGTAACTATGGCTACACCTTC. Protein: CASSQEGGQGGNYGYTF.